This T cell receptor (beta chain) comes out of a study of human T cells and chemical hapten exposure. Study information: A roughly 2 cm by roughly 2 cm inner upper arm patch received 2% DPC for sensitization.

This clonotype has a count of ten or more. Time point: patch test 1, 2 weeks after DPC sensitization. The treatment is: therapeutic diphenylcyclopropenone sensitization with weekly scalp DPC. The template was total RNA from unfractionated whole blood. TCRdb fed the RACE reads into MiXCR, producing one record per CDR3 protein. The sample consists of roughly 50,000 distinct CDR3 sequences, roughly 9.6% of them appearing once. In germline, CDR1 is LNHDA, CDR2 SQIVND (reference sequence). The CDR3 totals 15 residues. V dropped 3 bases and J dropped 4; count of bases not matched to a gene: 4. The receptor was derived from a middle-aged woman with alopecia areata. Some clones in this sample may be carry-over from other donors' samples. The rearrangement joins TRBV19 to TRBJ2-1; TRBD2 matches 9 bases. The sample consisted of whole blood, taken in connection with sensitization to the hapten diphenylcyclopropenone (DPC). CDR3 loop: CASSIRLAGYNEQFF. The CDR3 DNA follows: TGTGCCAGTAGTATCAGGCTAGCGGGATACAATGAGCAGTTCTTC.